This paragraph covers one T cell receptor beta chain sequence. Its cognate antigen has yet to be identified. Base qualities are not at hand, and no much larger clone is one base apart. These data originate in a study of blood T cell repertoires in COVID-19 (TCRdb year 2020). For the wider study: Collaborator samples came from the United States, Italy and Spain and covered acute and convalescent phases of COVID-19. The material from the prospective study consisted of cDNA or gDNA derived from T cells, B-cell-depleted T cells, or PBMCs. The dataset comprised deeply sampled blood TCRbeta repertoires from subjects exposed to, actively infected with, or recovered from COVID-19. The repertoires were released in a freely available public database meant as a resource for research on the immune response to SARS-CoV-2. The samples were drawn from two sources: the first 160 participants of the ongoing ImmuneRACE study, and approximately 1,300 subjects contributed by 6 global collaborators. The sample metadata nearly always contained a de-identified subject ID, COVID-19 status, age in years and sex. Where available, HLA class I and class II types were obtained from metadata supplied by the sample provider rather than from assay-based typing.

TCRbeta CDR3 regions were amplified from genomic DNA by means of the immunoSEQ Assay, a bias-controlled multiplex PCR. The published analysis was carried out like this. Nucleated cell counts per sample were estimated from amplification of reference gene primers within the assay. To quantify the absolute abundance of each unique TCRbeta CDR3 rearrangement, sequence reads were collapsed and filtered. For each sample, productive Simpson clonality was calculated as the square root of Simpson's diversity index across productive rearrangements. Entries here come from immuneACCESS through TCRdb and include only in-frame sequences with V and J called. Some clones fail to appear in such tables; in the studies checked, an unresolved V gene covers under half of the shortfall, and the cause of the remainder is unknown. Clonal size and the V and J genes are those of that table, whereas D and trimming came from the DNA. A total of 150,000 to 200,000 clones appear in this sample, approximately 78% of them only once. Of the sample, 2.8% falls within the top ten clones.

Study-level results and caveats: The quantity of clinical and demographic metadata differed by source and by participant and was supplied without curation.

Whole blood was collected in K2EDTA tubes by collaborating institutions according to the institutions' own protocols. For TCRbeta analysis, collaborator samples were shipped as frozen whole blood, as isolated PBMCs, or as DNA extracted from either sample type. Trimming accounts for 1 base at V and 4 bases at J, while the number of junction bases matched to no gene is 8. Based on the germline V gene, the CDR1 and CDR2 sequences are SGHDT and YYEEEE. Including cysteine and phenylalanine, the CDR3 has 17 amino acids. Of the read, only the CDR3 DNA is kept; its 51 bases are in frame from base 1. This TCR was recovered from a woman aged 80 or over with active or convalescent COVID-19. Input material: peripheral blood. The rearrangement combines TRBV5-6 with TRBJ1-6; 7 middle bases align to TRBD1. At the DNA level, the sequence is TGTGCCAGCAGCTTGCGGACCACAGGGGTGTATAATTCACCCCTCCACTTT. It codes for CASSLRTTGVYNSPLHF.